One and the same sample provided the 13 T cell receptor beta chains below, sequenced in a study of long-term antiretroviral therapy in people with HIV (dated by TCRdb to the early 2020s). The immunoSEQ hsTCRB v3.0 assay was used at survey level resolution for TRB variable region sequencing. This immuneACCESS table, as held by TCRdb, lists in-frame sequences with V and J called but not all clones. Of the missing ones, under half trace to an unresolved V gene in checked studies; the others have no known cause. This sample holds around 15,000 clones; around 90% were observed only once. The ten most abundant clones make up roughly 12% of the sample. The sequences come from unsorted PBMCs, collected 6.9 years after starting antiretroviral therapy. The receptor set was obtained from a middle-aged man with HIV.

This chain uses TRBV9 with TRBJ2-5; D not certain. The V and J ends lost 0 bases and 2 bases respectively, with 8 bases between them. Germline values: CDR1 SGDLS, CDR2 YYNGEE. CDR3 length equals 14 residues. Here the CDR3 reads CASSVGASQETQYF. The CDR3 DNA sequence: TGTGCCAGCAGCGTAGGGGCTTCGCAAGAGACCCAGTACTTC.

V gene TRBV30 combines with J gene TRBJ1-5; D remains ambiguous. The CDR3 runs to 18 residues. V was pared by 3 bases and J by 2 bases, with 23 bases between. Germline V gene lookup returns CDR1 GTSNPN and CDR2 SVGIG (reference sequence). This CDR3 reads CAWRMAGGRRDGNQPQHF. The DNA for the CDR3 is TGTGCCTGGAGGATGGCGGGAGGGAGACGAGACGGCAATCAGCCCCAGCATTTT.

This chain links TRBV19 with TRBJ1-1; D unresolved. The germline V and J ends were trimmed by 7 bases and 2 bases, with 11 bases remaining between them. Germline loops: CDR1 LNHDA, CDR2 SQIVND (reference sequence). The CDR3 has 13 residues. CDR3: CASKFGSNTEAFF. Written as DNA, the CDR3 is TGTGCCAGTAAGTTTGGGTCTAACACTGAAGCTTTCTTT. The entire variable domain, with the rest obtained from reference TRBV19 and TRBJ1-1, is as follows: DGGITQSPKYLFRKEGQNVTLSCEQNLNHDAMYWYRQDPGQGLRLIYYSQIVNDFQKGDIAEGYSVSREKKESFPLTVTSAQKNPTAFYLCASKFGSNTEAFFGQGTRLTVV.

The chain links TRBV28 to TRBJ2-1; D gene uncertain. Trimming removed 6 bases from V and 6 bases from J, with 12 bases in between. The CDR3 covers 13 residues. Germline values: CDR1 MDHEN, CDR2 SYDVKM. The CDR3 reads CASRNPPTNEQFF. The CDR3 DNA reads as TGTGCCAGCAGAAACCCCCCGACCAATGAGCAGTTCTTC.

This chain uses TRBV4-2 with TRBJ2-3, with D perhaps matching TRBD2 (5 bases). Germline V gives CDR1 LGHNA, CDR2 YNFKEQ. The CDR3 is 16 amino acids. V lost 0 bases and J lost 3, with 13 bases in between. For the CDR3, the DNA is TGTGCCAGCAGCCAAGATACAGAAATAGCGACAGATACGCAGTATTTT. This gives the protein CASSQDTEIATDTQYF.

The rearrangement uses TRBV28 and TRBJ1-1; perhaps TRBD1 as D (6 bases). V lost 3 bases to trimming and J lost 1 base, with 9 bases between them. The V gene's germline CDR1 is MDHEN and CDR2 SYDVKM. This CDR3 region has 14 residues. CDR3 nucleotides: TGTGCCAGCAGTTTCGGGACACGGAACACTGAAGCTTTCTTT. Amino acids: CASSFGTRNTEAFF.

The chain has TRBV7-2 and TRBJ2-7; D is perhaps TRBD1 or TRBD2 (5 bases each). CDR1 and CDR2 (germline): SGHTA, FQGNSA. V lost 1 base and J lost 2, with 12 bases in between. The CDR3 runs to 15 residues. Here the CDR3 DNA reads TGTGCCAGCAGCTTAGTCCGGGACCGAACCTACGAGCAGTACTTC. Amino acids: CASSLVRDRTYEQYF.

J is TRBJ1-1 and V is TRBV28; maybe TRBD1 (6 bases). Looked up from germline, CDR1 is MDHEN and CDR2 is SYDVKM. This CDR3 is 12 amino acids long. The germline V and J ends were trimmed by 7 bases and 6 bases, with 12 bases remaining between them. The DNA for the CDR3 is TGTGCCAGCACCATCACAGGGCCTGAAGCTTTCTTT. Amino acids: CASTITGPEAFF.

The chain is built from TRBV2 and TRBJ1-1, with TRBD1 matching over 7 bases. The trim removed 4 bases at V and 6 bases at J, leaving 2 bases unmatched. CDR3 length equals 12 residues. CDR1 and CDR2 from the germline V gene are SNHLY and FYNNEI. The CDR3 region has the DNA TGTGCCAGCAGTGGGGACAGATCTGAAGCTTTCTTT. As protein: CASSGDRSEAFF.

V is TRBV5-1 and J is TRBJ1-6; the D gene is possibly TRBD1 (5 bases). Germline V lookup: CDR1 SGHRS, CDR2 YFSETQ. The CDR3 loop spans 15 amino acids. Between the trimmed V and J ends, which lost 0 bases and 5 bases, there was a span of 9 bases. The CDR3 loop reads CASSLVSGNNSPLHF. CDR3 DNA sequence: TGCGCCAGCAGCTTGGTATCAGGGAATAATTCACCCCTCCACTTT.

V and J are TRBV11-2 and TRBJ2-6; D uncertain. Germline V gene lookup returns CDR1 SGHAT and CDR2 FQNNGV. With 1 base removed from V and 4 bases from J, the gap between germline ends came to 5 bases. The CDR3 loop spans 14 amino acids. CDR3 amino acids: CASSLVQGANVLTF. CDR3 coding DNA: TGTGCCAGCAGCTTAGTGCAGGGGGCCAACGTCCTGACTTTC.

The chain carries TRBV6-5 and TRBJ1-2; no clear D. Germline V gene sequence: CDR1 MNHEY, CDR2 SVGAGI. V lost 5 bases to trimming and J lost 4 bases, with 11 bases between them. CDR3 length: 13 residues. CDR3 protein: CASSPPGSYGYTF. CDR3 bases: TGTGCCAGCAGTCCCCCTGGGAGCTATGGCTACACCTTC.

The gene calls are TRBV10-3 and TRBJ2-1, with 13 bases that match TRBD2. With V trimmed by 6 bases and J by 3 bases, 5 bases remained unmatched. The CDR3 runs to 16 residues. The germline CDR1 and CDR2 sequences are ENHRY and SYGVKD. CDR3 in DNA: TGTGCCATCAGGGCGACTAGCGGGAGGTTCTACAATGAGCAGTTCTTC. Its protein is CAIRATSGRFYNEQFF.